This passage covers 30 T cell receptor beta chains from one sample sequenced in a study of cytomegalovirus exposure and HLA in healthy donors (TCRdb year 2017). The library was generated by the immunoSEQ multiplex PCR assay. For the multiplex PCR, a mixture combining 60 forward primers for TCR Vbeta segments and 13 reverse primers for TCR Jbeta segments was used. The immuneACCESS repertoire file appears here via TCRdb, limited to in-frame rearrangements. These files lack a portion of the clones; in checked studies, under half of the deficit traces to unresolved V genes, and the cause of the others is not known. Across this sample there are tens of thousands of clones, with approximately 64% seen only once. The ten largest make up about 5.5% of the sample. Specimen: PBMCs. Receptor source: a boy aged 10-17 years in good health and CMV-seropositive.

There are a few counts of this clone. V is TRBV29-1 and J is TRBJ2-6; D is unclear. This CDR3 comprises 14 residues. Germline CDR1 and CDR2: SQVTM and ANQGSEA. V gave up 5 bases and J gave up 1 base, with 9 bases separating them. The DNA of the CDR3 is TGCAGCGTTTCGGGTGGGTCTGGGGCCAACGTCCTGACTTTC. Protein sequence: CSVSGGSGANVLTF.

This rearrangement joins TRBV7-2 to TRBJ2-7; 16 nucleotides agree with TRBD2. Germline CDR1 SGHTA, CDR2 FQGNSA. The V segment lost 5 bases and the J segment 9 bases; nucleotides outside the gene matches: 4. The CDR3 has 14 amino acids. The CDR3 loop is CASSQGLAGGRQYF. DNA of the CDR3: TGTGCCAGCAGCCAGGGACTAGCGGGAGGGCGGCAGTACTTC.

This clone was observed a few times. The V call is TRBV13, the J call TRBJ1-1, with D hard to call. The germline V gene has CDR1 PRHDT and CDR2 FYEKMQ (reference sequence). V was cut by 5 bases and J by 1 base, with 17 bases left in between. The CDR3 covers 16 residues. CDR3 loop: CASSPPYTMKNTEAFF. Written as DNA, the CDR3 is TGTGCCAGCAGCCCACCCTATACGATGAAGAACACTGAAGCTTTCTTT.

The chain is built from TRBV28 and TRBJ2-7; no clear D. Deletions cut 6 bases from V and 3 bases from J, with 12 bases between. The CDR3 has 13 amino acids. The germline V gene encodes CDR1 MDHEN and CDR2 SYDVKM. CDR3 loop: CASSLQARYEQYF. CDR3 sequence (DNA): TGTGCCAGCAGCCTCCAAGCCCGCTACGAGCAGTACTTC.

The rearrangement joins TRBV19 to TRBJ1-5; D is uncertain. Germline V CDR1 and CDR2: LNHDA, SQIVND (reference sequence). Trimming stripped 2 bases from V and 5 bases from J, with 4 bases between. The CDR3 covers 12 residues. This CDR3 reads CASSISDQPQHF. CDR3 DNA: TGTGCCAGTAGTATATCCGATCAGCCCCAGCATTTT.

This chain joins TRBV28 and TRBJ2-7; a possible D gene is TRBD2 (5 bases). Germline CDR1 and CDR2: MDHEN and SYDVKM. The CDR3 runs 14 residues. Between the trimmed V and J ends, which lost 1 base and 7 bases, there was a span of 14 bases. CDR3 coding DNA: TGTGCCAGCAGTTTATCGGCGGGCTCAGGAGAGCAGTACTTC. As protein: CASSLSAGSGEQYF.

This clone has just one count. V usage is TRBV7-9 and J usage is TRBJ1-1; 9 bases map to TRBD1. V dropped 4 bases and J dropped 3; count of bases not matched to a gene: 3. The germline V gene encodes CDR1 SEHNR and CDR2 FQNEAQ (reference sequence). CDR3 length equals 14 residues. CDR3 sequence (DNA): TGTGCCAGCAGCTCGGGACAGGGTTACACTGAAGCTTTCTTT. Translated, it gives CASSSGQGYTEAFF.

This chain joins TRBV10-1 and TRBJ2-7; D may be TRBD1 (5 bases). The CDR3 runs to 12 residues. V was shortened by 10 bases and J by 6 bases, with 16 bases between the two germline ends. Germline values: CDR1 WNHNN, CDR2 SYGVQD (reference sequence). CDR3 amino acids: CATGQTAAEQYF. CDR3 coding DNA: TGCGCCACAGGACAAACTGCTGCCGAGCAGTACTTC.

Of note for this clone: The junction departs from the called germline gene at one end, perhaps through a read error. The chain combines TRBV4-2 with TRBJ1-2; 10 positions match TRBD1. This CDR3 is built from 15 residues. The germline CDR1 and CDR2 sequences are LGHNA and YNFKEQ. In nucleotides, the CDR3 is TGTGCCAGCAGCCAAGGGGGACAGGGGAGTTTTGGCTACCCCTTC. Encoded protein: CASSQGGQGSFGYPF.

The rearrangement uses TRBV11-2 and TRBJ2-6; D possibly corresponds to TRBD1 (6 bases). V was cut by 3 bases and J by 4 bases, with 7 bases left in between. This CDR3 is built from 14 residues. Germline V gives CDR1 SGHAT, CDR2 FQNNGV. The CDR3 coding sequence is TGTGCCAGCAGCTTCGGACAGGGGGCCAACGTCCTGACTTTC. Protein sequence: CASSFGQGANVLTF. The whole variable domain, filled in from reference TRBV11-2 and TRBJ2-6, reads EAGVAQSPRYKIIEKRQSVAFWCNPISGHATLYWYQQILGQGPKLLIQFQNNGVVDDSQLPKDRFSAERLKGVDSTLKIQPAKLEDSAVYLCASSFGQGANVLTFGAGSRLTVL.

CDR3 bases: TGTGCCAGCAGCTCAGGTCCAGGCAATCAGCCCCAGCATTTT. As protein: CASSSGPGNQPQHF. This chain uses TRBV7-6 with TRBJ1-5; D is unclear. Trimming took 4 bases from V and 2 from J, leaving 9 bases between them. CDR1 is SGHVS and CDR2 is FNYEAQ in the germline V gene. This CDR3 spans 14 amino acids.

The genes are TRBV29-1 and TRBJ2-2, with D perhaps matching TRBD2 (6 bases). V gave up 6 bases and J gave up 0 bases, with 14 bases separating them. The CDR3 loop spans 15 amino acids. Per the germline V gene, CDR1 is SQVTM and CDR2 is ANQGSEA. The CDR3 reads CSVPSGGANTGELFF. The CDR3 nucleotides are TGCAGCGTACCGTCCGGGGGAGCGAACACCGGGGAGCTGTTTTTT.

The chain uses TRBV6-5 and TRBJ2-1; 8 nucleotides match TRBD1. CDR3 length equals 15 residues. Germline V gives CDR1 MNHEY, CDR2 SVGAGI. V lost 2 bases, J lost 7 bases, and 7 bases stayed unmatched. CDR3 sequence (DNA): TGTGCCAGCAGTTACGGACAGGGTATTCTTAATGAGCAGTTCTTC. Translation gives CASSYGQGILNEQFF.

This chain joins TRBV5-1 and TRBJ2-1; 10 bases are a match to TRBD2. Germline CDR1 is SGHRS and CDR2 is YFSETQ. This CDR3 has 15 residues. V lost 2 bases to trimming and J lost 4 bases; unmatched junction nucleotides: 3. The CDR3 spells CASSLGLAAYNEQFF. For the CDR3, the DNA is TGCGCCAGCAGCTTAGGACTAGCGGCTTACAATGAGCAGTTCTTC.

The V and J genes are TRBV2 and TRBJ1-6; 11 bases line up with TRBD1. Germline loops: CDR1 SNHLY, CDR2 FYNNEI. Germline trimming cut 6 bases from V and 14 bases from J; bases unmatched to any gene: 12. The CDR3 totals 15 residues. CDR3 nucleotide sequence: TGTGCCAGCAGCCGACTCGGGACAGGGGGGTCGGCCCTCCACTTT. This encodes CASSRLGTGGSALHF.

The V and J genes are TRBV5-1 and TRBJ2-2, with no clear D. The CDR3 length is 13 residues. V was clipped by 1 base and J by 4 bases, with 5 bases between them. Germline assignment: CDR1 SGHRS and CDR2 YFSETQ. Here the CDR3 DNA reads TGCGCCAGCAGCTTGACGGGCACCGGGGAGCTGTTTTTT. Translating gives CASSLTGTGELFF.

The count of this clone is one. V and J are TRBV30 and TRBJ2-3; D is unclear. Germline V CDR1 and CDR2: GTSNPN, SVGIG (reference sequence). V was cut by 3 bases and J by 4 bases, with 8 bases left in between. CDR3 length equals 12 residues. CDR3 amino acids: CAWSLSSDTQYF. The CDR3 region has the DNA TGTGCCTGGAGCTTGAGTTCAGATACGCAGTATTTT.

This clone was seen only a few times. The J gene is TRBJ2-7, the V gene TRBV5-1; TRBD1 matches at 12 bases. V lost 3 bases to trimming and J lost 7 bases; unmatched junction nucleotides: 11. The length of the CDR3 is 16 residues. Germline V gene data show CDR1 as SGHRS and CDR2 as YFSETQ. CDR3 region: CASSSTGTGGAEEQYF. The CDR3, as DNA: TGCGCCAGCAGCTCCACCGGGACAGGGGGCGCGGAGGAGCAGTACTTC. Supplemented by reference TRBV5-1 and TRBJ2-7, the full variable domain reads KAGVTQTPRYLIKTRGQQVTLSCSPISGHRSVSWYQQTPGQGLQFLFEYFSETQRNKGNFPGRFSGRQFSNSRSEMNVSTLELGDSALYLCASSSTGTGGAEEQYFGPGTRLTVT.

The gene calls are TRBV7-2 and TRBJ2-7, with D possibly being TRBD2 (6 bases). The V gene's germline CDR1 is SGHTA and CDR2 FQGNSA. The V end lost 3 bases, the J end lost 4 bases, and 16 bases lay between the germline ends. The CDR3 length is 15 residues. The CDR3 bases are TGTGCCAGCAGCTTTCACGGGGGACGGGGGTACGAGCAGTACTTC. It encodes CASSFHGGRGYEQYF.

This chain links TRBV5-4 with TRBJ2-3; TRBD2 agrees at 13 bases. CDR3 length equals 19 residues. The trim removed 4 bases at V and 3 bases at J, leaving 14 bases unmatched. CDR1 is SGHNT, CDR2 YYREEE, per germline (reference sequence). The CDR3 region is CASSPSGLAGVVLTDTQYF. The CDR3 DNA reads as TGTGCCAGCAGCCCCAGTGGACTAGCGGGAGTCGTGCTTACAGATACGCAGTATTTT.

The chain has TRBV2 and TRBJ1-1; 8 nucleotides line up with TRBD1. This CDR3 has 15 residues. Germline V gene sequence: CDR1 SNHLY, CDR2 FYNNEI. Unmatched junction bases numbered 11, after V lost 4 bases and J lost 7 bases. The CDR3 reads CASSVEAGGYGEAFF. The CDR3 DNA sequence: TGTGCCAGCAGTGTCGAGGCAGGGGGCTACGGTGAAGCTTTCTTT.

The V call is TRBV27, the J call TRBJ1-1; no clear D. The ends were cut back, 0 bases at V and 3 bases at J, with 8 bases in the middle. CDR3 length: 14 residues. CDR1 MNHEY and CDR2 SMNVEV come from the germline V gene (reference sequence). The CDR3 nucleotides are TGTGCCAGCAGTTTATCTCGGGGTTACACTGAAGCTTTCTTT. As protein: CASSLSRGYTEAFF.

Only a few counts were recorded for this clone. The V and J genes are TRBV28 and TRBJ1-6; no firm D call. The germline gives CDR1 MDHEN, CDR2 SYDVKM. The CDR3 covers 13 residues. Deletions cut 5 bases from V and 6 bases from J, with 8 bases between. The CDR3 coding sequence is TGTGCCAGCAGTCCCCTGCGTAATTCACCCCTCCACTTT. It specifies CASSPLRNSPLHF. Drawing the rest from reference TRBV28 and TRBJ1-6, the complete variable domain is DVKVTQSSRYLVKRTGEKVFLECVQDMDHENMFWYRQDPGLGLRLIYFSYDVKMKEKGDIPEGYSVSREKKERFSLILESASTNQTSMYLCASSPLRNSPLHFGNGTRLTVT.

The chain joins TRBV9 to TRBJ2-2; D may be TRBD1 (6 bases). This CDR3 spans 14 amino acids. Trimming shortened V by 3 bases and J by 4 bases, and 10 bases separated the two germline ends. Germline V gene lookup returns CDR1 SGDLS and CDR2 YYNGEE. CDR3 loop: CASSDGTSTGELFF. The CDR3 region has the DNA TGTGCCAGCAGCGATGGGACATCCACCGGGGAGCTGTTTTTT.

The gene calls are TRBV6-1 and TRBJ1-2; TRBD1 matches 12 bases. V gave up 10 bases and J gave up 7 bases; unmatched junction bases: 10. Germline assignment: CDR1 MNHNS and CDR2 SASEGT. The CDR3 totals 14 residues. CDR3 amino acids: CATIQGQGAGGYTF. The CDR3 region has the DNA TGTGCCACCATCCAGGGACAGGGGGCAGGTGGCTACACCTTC.

The rearrangement links TRBV7-9 to TRBJ1-3; maybe TRBD1 (6 bases). The V and J ends lost 2 bases and 3 bases respectively, with 14 bases between them. The CDR3 covers 16 residues. The germline CDR1 and CDR2 sequences are SEHNR and FQNEAQ (reference sequence). The CDR3, as DNA: TGTGCCAGCAGCTTATACAGGGAAGTTGGTGGAAACACCATATATTTT. Its protein is CASSLYREVGGNTIYF.

The chain has TRBV27 and TRBJ2-2; a weak D match, TRBD1 (6 bases). Trimming took 4 bases from V and 3 from J, leaving 24 bases between them. This CDR3 has 19 amino acids. Germline CDR1 reads MNHEY; CDR2 reads SMNVEV (reference sequence). CDR3 sequence: CASSSNFLYRVGDTGELFF. For the CDR3, the DNA is TGTGCCAGCAGTTCAAATTTTCTTTACAGGGTTGGGGACACCGGGGAGCTGTTTTTT.

The chain joins TRBV11-2 to TRBJ2-5; D remains unclear. Germline lookup yields CDR1 SGHAT and CDR2 FQNNGV. The V gene lost 1 base and the J gene lost 1 base, with 10 bases spanning the gap. The CDR3 spans 15 residues. CDR3 region: CASSLGPDSQETQYF. For the CDR3, the DNA is TGTGCCAGCAGCTTAGGGCCAGACTCCCAAGAGACCCAGTACTTC.

J is TRBJ2-1 and V is TRBV13; D perhaps matches TRBD2 (6 bases). Trimming pared 3 bases from V and 7 bases from J, leaving 13 bases between. This CDR3 contains 14 residues. Germline CDR1 reads PRHDT; CDR2 reads FYEKMQ (reference sequence). The CDR3 sequence: CASSFSGVSNEQFF. DNA for the CDR3: TGTGCCAGCAGCTTCTCGGGGGTTTCGAATGAGCAGTTCTTC.

The gene calls are TRBV27 and TRBJ2-5, with 8 bases that match TRBD2. The tail of the sequence fits TRBJ2-7 better, so the J call may be wrong. Germline values: CDR1 MNHEY, CDR2 SMNVEV (reference sequence). This CDR3 comprises 13 residues. CDR3 bases: TGTGCCAGCGTCGGCGGGAGGTCTTACGAGCAGTACTTC. This gives the protein CASVGGRSYEQYF.